This entry describes one T cell receptor (beta chain). The data belong to a study of cytomegalovirus exposure and HLA in healthy donors. Germline loops: CDR1 MGHRA, CDR2 YSYEKL. The CDR3 is 13 residues long. J lost 11 bases, V lost 3 bases, and 5 bases had no gene match. PCR employed 60 Vbeta and 13 Jbeta primers. Clones were read by immunoSEQ multiplex PCR, and TCRdb kept only the in-frame ones, dropping some. The table has over 150,000 clones, about 78% seen once. The rearrangement joins TRBV4-1 to TRBJ2-2, with 8 bases aligning to TRBD1. The sequencing sample was made of PBMCs. The clonotype originates from a woman under 40 in good health and CMV-seronegative. CDR3 sequence (DNA): TGCGCCAGCAGCCAGCTAGGACAGGGCGAGCTGTTTTTT. It is translated as CASSQLGQGELFF.